This T cell receptor (beta chain) appears in the sequencing data of a study of tumor-infiltrating T cells and Merkel cell polyomavirus. Study-wide background: The T cells studied were CD8+ and recognized the Merkel cell polyomavirus KLL epitope.

Sequenced by immunoSEQ multiplex PCR; TCRdb stores in-frame clones only, minus some. Found here are 24,000 or so clones, 87% of them singletons; the top ten hold roughly 3%. The CDR3 runs 11 residues. With 5 bases removed from V and 8 bases from J, the gap between germline ends came to 9 bases. Germline CDR1 and CDR2: MNHNS and SASEGT. Immunohistochemistry showed robust Merkel cell polyomavirus Large T antigen staining in every patient's tumor. Lymph node tumors were analyzed for unknown-primary nodal or insufficient-primary cases. This clonotype was sampled from a man between 45 and 60 years old with Merkel cell carcinoma. Sequencing input: lymph node tissue. The chain combines TRBV6-1 with TRBJ1-1; TRBD1 might be the D (5 bases). In nucleotides, the CDR3 is TGTGCCAGCAGTTGGTGGGGCGAAGCTTTCTTT. It is translated as CASSWWGEAFF.